The following is a T cell receptor beta chain sequence with its context. What it binds is unknown. These data belong to a study of beta chain features in type 1 diabetes. Whole-study results and caveats: Whether HLA type influences TCRB rearrangement remained unresolved here. Any PCR bias toward short templates would affect both groups alike. In the patient group, naive, central memory and Treg TCRB repertoires seemed more alike than in the healthy donor group.

The study reverse transcribed the entire isolated RNA, so it sequenced expressed TCRB transcripts. Using immunoSEQ multiplex PCR, the repertoire was profiled, and TCRdb retains in-frame clones only, with some absent. The sample contains under 250,000 clones, 27% of which appear only once. V gave up 3 bases and J gave up 0 bases; unmatched junction bases: 7. The CDR3 is 16 residues long. Over 95% purity was reached by all sorted populations. This chain joins TRBV23-1 and TRBJ1-1; 7 bases map to TRBD1. TRBV23-1 falls under the ORF class, with uncertain function. Sequencing was performed on central memory CD4+ T cells from blood. The sequence was obtained from a man aged 30 to 45 in good health. The CDR3 is CASSHPGQLMNTEAFF. The CDR3 DNA reads as TGCGCCAGCAGTCACCCGGGACAGCTTATGAACACTGAAGCTTTCTTT.